This T cell receptor (beta chain) was found in a study of blood T cell repertoires in COVID-19 (dated by TCRdb to the early 2020s). Notes on the research overall: Samples from collaborators originated in the United States, Italy and Spain and spanned both the acute and convalescent phases of COVID-19. The prospective study material was composed of cDNA or gDNA derived from T cells, B-cell-depleted T cells, or PBMCs. Deeply sampled blood TCRbeta repertoires from subjects exposed to, actively infected with, or recovered from COVID-19 were included in the dataset. The repertoires were released in a freely available public database meant as a resource for research on the immune response to SARS-CoV-2. The samples were drawn from two sources: the first 160 participants of the ongoing ImmuneRACE study, and 1,000 to 1,500 subjects contributed by 6 global collaborators. The sample metadata nearly always contained a de-identified subject ID, COVID-19 status, age in years and sex. Where available, HLA class I and class II types were obtained from metadata supplied by the sample provider rather than from assay-based typing. Summary of the overall study and its limitations: The quantity of clinical and demographic metadata differed by source and by participant and was supplied without curation.

The germline V gene encodes CDR1 SGHDT and CDR2 YYEEEE. Trimming accounts for 7 bases at V and 1 base at J, while the number of junction bases matched to no gene is 3. Counted from cysteine to phenylalanine, this CDR3 has 14 amino acids. Of all the DNA, just the CDR3 is kept, 42 bases in frame from base 1. Another Seattle source contributed samples from volunteer blood donors who had recovered from COVID-19. Whole blood was collected in K2EDTA tubes by collaborating institutions according to the institutions' own protocols. For TCRbeta analysis, collaborators shipped samples in one of three forms: frozen whole blood, isolated PBMCs, or DNA extracted from either of those sample types. A note on this clone: This clone's antigen is unknown. No base quality information exists; no much larger clone differs at one position.

TCRbeta CDR3 regions were amplified from genomic DNA by means of the immunoSEQ Assay, a bias-controlled multiplex PCR. As for the original processing: Nucleated cell counts per sample were estimated from amplification of reference gene primers within the assay. Sequence reads were collapsed and filtered to measure the absolute abundance of every unique TCRbeta CDR3 rearrangement. Productive Simpson clonality was computed per sample as the square root of Simpson's diversity index over productive rearrangements. Held by TCRdb, this immuneACCESS table contains in-frame sequences only and omits some clones. Under half of the omission traces to an unresolved V gene where checked; the cause of the rest is unknown. Clonal size and the V and J genes are those of that table, whereas D and trimming came from the DNA. The table for this sample lists around 250,000 clones; roughly nine tenths of them were counted only once. The ten largest clones capture about 0.94% of the sample.

Sequencing used peripheral blood. The TCR comes from a woman in her thirties or forties who had recovered from COVID-19. In this chain, TRBV5-6 is recombined with TRBJ1-3; the junction holds 9 bases that match TRBD1. The DNA is TGTGCCAGCCAGGACAGGGGATCTGGAAACACCATATATTTT. Translated, it gives CASQDRGSGNTIYF.